This T cell receptor beta chain was identified in a study of cytomegalovirus exposure and HLA in healthy donors. The CDR3 runs 14 residues. V lost 1 base and J lost 6; bases outside the gene matches: 5. CDR1 is SGHRS, CDR2 YFSETQ, per germline. The PCR contained 60 Vbeta and 13 Jbeta primers. Repertoires were generated with immunoSEQ multiplex PCR, while TCRdb's copy carries only in-frame clones and drops some. This sample has under 200,000 clones, with over 75% found just once. The chain uses TRBV5-1 and TRBJ2-7; 9 nucleotides agree with TRBD1. The sample consisted of PBMCs. The sequence was collected from a man in his 60s in good health and CMV-seronegative. The CDR3 DNA reads TGCGCCAGCAGCTTGACAGGGGGCGCGTTCGAGCAGTACTTC. Translated, it gives CASSLTGGAFEQYF.